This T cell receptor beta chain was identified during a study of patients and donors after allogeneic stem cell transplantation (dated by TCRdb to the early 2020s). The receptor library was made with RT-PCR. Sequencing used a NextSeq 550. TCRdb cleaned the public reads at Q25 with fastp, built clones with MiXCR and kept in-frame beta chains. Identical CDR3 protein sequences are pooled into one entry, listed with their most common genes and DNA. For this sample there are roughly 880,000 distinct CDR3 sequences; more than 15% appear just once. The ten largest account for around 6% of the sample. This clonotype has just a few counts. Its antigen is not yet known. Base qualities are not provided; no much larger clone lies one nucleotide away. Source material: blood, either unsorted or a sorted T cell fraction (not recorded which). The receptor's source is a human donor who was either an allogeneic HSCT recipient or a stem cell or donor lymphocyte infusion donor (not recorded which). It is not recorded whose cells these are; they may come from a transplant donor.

The DNA sequence is as follows: TGCGCCAGCAGCCCCATGGTGTCTAGCTCACCCGGGGAGCTGTTTTTT. It encodes CASSPMVSSSPGELFF. The rearrangement combines TRBV5-1 with TRBJ2-2; TRBD2 might be the D gene, on 5 matching bases. V is reduced by 4 bases and J by 6 bases, leaving a spacing of 19 bases between them. As encoded in the germline V gene, CDR1 is SGHRS while CDR2 is YFSETQ. The CDR3 holds 16 amino acids from the cysteine to the phenylalanine. Just the 48-base CDR3 DNA is kept, in frame starting at base 1.